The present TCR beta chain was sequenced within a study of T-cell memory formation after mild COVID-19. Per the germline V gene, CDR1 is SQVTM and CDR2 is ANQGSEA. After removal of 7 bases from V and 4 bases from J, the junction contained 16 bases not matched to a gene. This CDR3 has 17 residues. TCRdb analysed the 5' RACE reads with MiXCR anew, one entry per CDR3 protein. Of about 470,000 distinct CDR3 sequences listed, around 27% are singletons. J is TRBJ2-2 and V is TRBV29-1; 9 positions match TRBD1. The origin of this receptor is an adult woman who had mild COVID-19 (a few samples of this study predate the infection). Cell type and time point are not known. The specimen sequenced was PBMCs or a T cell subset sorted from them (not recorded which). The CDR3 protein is CSGKSGTGIVGTGELFF. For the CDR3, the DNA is TGCAGCGGTAAATCCGGGACAGGGATTGTAGGCACCGGGGAGCTGTTTTTT.